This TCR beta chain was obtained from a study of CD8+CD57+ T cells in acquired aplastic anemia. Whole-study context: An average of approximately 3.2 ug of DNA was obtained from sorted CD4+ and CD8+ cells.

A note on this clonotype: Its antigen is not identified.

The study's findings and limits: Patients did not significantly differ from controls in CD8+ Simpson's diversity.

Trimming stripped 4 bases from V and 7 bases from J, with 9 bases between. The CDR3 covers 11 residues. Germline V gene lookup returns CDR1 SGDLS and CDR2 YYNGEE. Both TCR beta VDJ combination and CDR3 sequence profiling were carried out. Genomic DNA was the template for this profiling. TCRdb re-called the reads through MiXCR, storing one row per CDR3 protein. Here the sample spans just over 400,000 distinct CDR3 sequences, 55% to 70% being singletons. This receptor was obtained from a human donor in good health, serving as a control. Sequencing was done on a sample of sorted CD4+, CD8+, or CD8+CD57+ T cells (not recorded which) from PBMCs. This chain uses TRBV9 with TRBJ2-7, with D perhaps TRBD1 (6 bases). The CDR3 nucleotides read TGTGCCAGCAGCCAAGGACAGGAGCAGTACTTC. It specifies CASSQGQEQYF.